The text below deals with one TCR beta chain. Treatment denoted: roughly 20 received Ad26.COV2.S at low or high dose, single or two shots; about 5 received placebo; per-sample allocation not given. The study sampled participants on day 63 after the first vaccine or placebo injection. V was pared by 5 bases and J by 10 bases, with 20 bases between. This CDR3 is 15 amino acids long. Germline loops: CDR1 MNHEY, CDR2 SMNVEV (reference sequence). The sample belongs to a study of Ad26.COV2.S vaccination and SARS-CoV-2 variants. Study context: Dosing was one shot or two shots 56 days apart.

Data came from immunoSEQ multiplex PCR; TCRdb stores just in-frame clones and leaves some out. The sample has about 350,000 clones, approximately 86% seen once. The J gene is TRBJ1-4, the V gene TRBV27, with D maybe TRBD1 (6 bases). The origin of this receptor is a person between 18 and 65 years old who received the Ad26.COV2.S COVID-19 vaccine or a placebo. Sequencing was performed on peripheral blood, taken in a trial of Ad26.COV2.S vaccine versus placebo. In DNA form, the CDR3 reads TGTGCCAGCAGTGCTGGACCGCCCGAGGGGGTAAAACTGTTTTTT. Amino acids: CASSAGPPEGVKLFF. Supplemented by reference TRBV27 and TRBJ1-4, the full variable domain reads EAQVTQNPRYLITVTGKKLTVTCSQNMNHEYMSWYRQDPGLGLRQIYYSMNVEVTDKGDVPEGYKVSRKEKRNFPLILESPSPNQTSLYFCASSAGPPEGVKLFFGSGTQLSVL.